This TCR beta chain is from a study of cytomegalovirus exposure and HLA in healthy donors (dated by TCRdb to between 2016 and 2019). Notes on the research overall: According to a later analysis, one platform produced both the roughly 120 validation repertoires and the 700 or so repertoires of the first cohort. The study aimed to test whether signatures of past pathogen exposure could be identified by cataloging public T cell receptors. The study combined high-throughput TCR immunosequencing, statistical association of individual TCRs with disease status, and machine learning to predict cytomegalovirus infection status. In addition to the first cohort of 666 subjects, a separate validation cohort of 100 to 150 different subjects was used.

On the study overall, not on this receptor specifically: A few of the identified cytomegalovirus-associated TCR beta chains were confirmed in vitro to be specific for cytomegalovirus antigens. Cytomegalovirus status was reported to be diagnosed by the classifier with high specificity and sensitivity in both the original and validation cohorts. A later analysis lacked HLA typing for the validation cohort, so it scored co-occurrence in that cohort across all 110 or so repertoires. Most TCR sequences were seen in very few donors, while some public TCRs were found in many individuals. Subsequent analysis determined that TCRs grouped into clusters in the first cohort also showed a tendency toward co-occurrence across the 130 or so validation repertoires, and roughly 94% of cluster scores exceeded 0. The authors suggested that the approach could potentially be generalized to other disease states and immunological phenotypes. The study listed approximately 160 TCR beta chains as associated with cytomegalovirus.

The donors were included in the validation cohort of approximately 120 subjects, a group kept apart from the approximately 700-subject first cohort. Comments on this clone: Its antigen is not yet known. No base quality information exists; no much larger clone differs at one position.

From cysteine to phenylalanine, the CDR3 is 11 amino acids long. The CDR3 DNA has 33 bases and is translated from base 1. The germline V gene encodes CDR1 MNHEY and CDR2 SVGAGI. The germline ends are 10 bases apart after V is trimmed by 5 bases and J by 9 bases. The library was generated by the immunoSEQ multiplex PCR assay. Per the authors' processing: To diagnose cytomegalovirus status from the catalog of TCR beta chain sequences, a statistical classification framework was built. What TCRdb holds here is the immuneACCESS table cut down to in-frame rearrangements. Part of the clones is not present; checked against another copy, under half of the missing clones reflect an unresolved V gene, and the others are unexplained. D and trimming come from the DNA, and the V and J calls and clone size come from that table. This sample lists approximately 160,000 clones; under 95% were detected once. The ten largest make up 3% to 3.5% of the sample.

The V and J genes are TRBV6-5 and TRBJ2-5, and TRBD2 may be the D gene, going by 6 matching bases. The specimen was PBMCs. This clonotype originated in a woman aged 18-29 years in good health and CMV-seropositive. In nucleotide form, the sequence is TGTGCCAGCAGTGCATCGGGGGCCCAGTACTTC. This translates into CASSASGAQYF.